This T cell receptor (beta chain) was captured in a study of blood T cell repertoires in COVID-19. Study in general: Spain, Italy and the United States supplied samples that represented acute and convalescent COVID-19. PBMCs, B-cell-depleted T cells, or T cells provided the cDNA or gDNA that made up the material.

The CDR3 consists of 16 residues. Per the germline V gene, CDR1 is KGHDR and CDR2 is SFDVKD. Trimming took 5 bases from V and 0 from J, leaving 12 bases between them. TCRdb keeps only in-frame clones here, not all; method: immunoSEQ multiplex PCR. The repertoire holds some 170,000 clones, with about 87% as singletons. Specimen: peripheral blood. The sequence came from a woman aged 45-59 years with acute or convalescent COVID-19. The chain combines TRBV24-1 with TRBJ1-4; D not resolved. CDR3 sequence (DNA): TGTGCCACCAGTGCCCGACAAGTTGCAACTAATGAAAAACTGTTTTTT. Its protein is CATSARQVATNEKLFF.